The 8 T cell receptor beta chains reported below all come from one sample, sequenced in a study of regulatory T cells in long-lasting Graves disease. Time point noted: newly diagnosed GD, antithyroid drugs for less than 3 months. Extracted RNA from PBMCs served as the source of the TCR library. Arm-PCR of CDR3 regions with iRepertoire HTBI primers generated TCR beta libraries. MiXCR, run by TCRdb on the multiplex PCR reads, gives a single entry per CDR3 protein. The sample lists some 400,000 distinct CDR3 sequences; approximately 15% were seen once. The same sample was also studied in work on T cells in Graves' hyperthyroidism and ophthalmopathy.

The material sequenced was peripheral blood mononuclear cells (PBMCs), taken at new diagnosis, from a patient treated with antithyroid drugs. Every receptor here comes from a woman aged 25 to 45 with Graves disease.

The chain has TRBV18 and TRBJ2-6; no reliable D call. Germline CDR1 KGHSH, CDR2 LQKENI. Trimming took 0 bases from V and 3 from J, leaving 6 bases between them. The CDR3 has 15 amino acids. DNA for the CDR3: TGTGCCAGCTCACCACCTTCAGGTGGGGCCAACGTCCTGACTTTC. Translating gives CASSPPSGGANVLTF.

This clonotype appeared many times. V is TRBV20-1 and J is TRBJ2-7; TRBD2 agrees at 7 bases. Per the germline V gene, CDR1 is DFQATT and CDR2 is SNEGSKA (reference sequence). V lost 2 bases, J lost 0 bases, and 7 bases stayed unmatched. The CDR3 runs 15 residues. In DNA form, the CDR3 reads TGCAGTGCTAGATTCTTGGCTAGCGGCTCCTACGAGCAGTACTTC. Translated, it gives CSARFLASGSYEQYF.

Many counts were recorded for this clonotype. The chain's CDR3 is CSARDHGTSGTYEQYF. CDR3 DNA: TGCAGTGCTAGAGATCACGGGACTAGCGGTACCTACGAGCAGTACTTC. The chain uses TRBV20-1 and TRBJ2-7; 11 bases are a match to TRBD2. From germline, CDR1 is DFQATT and CDR2 SNEGSKA (reference sequence). The V segment lost 0 bases and the J segment 2 bases; nucleotides outside the gene matches: 6. The CDR3 runs 16 residues.

Many counts were recorded for this clonotype. The chain has TRBV28 and TRBJ2-2; 10 bases are shared with TRBD2. CDR3 size: 16 residues. The V gene's germline CDR1 is MDHEN and CDR2 SYDVKM. J lost 3 bases, V lost 2 bases, and 3 bases had no gene match. The CDR3 DNA reads TGTGCCAGCAGTTTAACTAGCGGGATCTACACCGGGGAGCTGTTTTTT. It translates to CASSLTSGIYTGELFF.

The table lists this clonotype with many counts. The chain uses TRBV6-1 and TRBJ1-4, with D possibly matching TRBD1 (6 bases). The CDR3 extends over 15 amino acids. Germline V gene data show CDR1 as MNHNS and CDR2 as SASEGT. Trimming took 7 bases from V and 2 from J, leaving 14 bases between them. CDR3 sequence reads: CASIRGGGTNEKLFF. Here the CDR3 DNA reads TGTGCCAGCATAAGGGGAGGGGGGACTAATGAAAAACTGTTTTTT.

This clonotype was observed at least ten times. This chain links TRBV12-3 or TRBV12-4 with TRBJ2-1; D gene uncertain. This CDR3 has 11 residues. V lost 6 bases to trimming and J lost 9 bases, with 9 bases between them. The CDR3 coding sequence is TGTGCCAGCAGCCCTAGATTTGAGCAGTTCTTC. It encodes CASSPRFEQFF.

This clonotype was counted many times. This chain joins TRBV12-3 or TRBV12-4 and TRBJ1-5; D is perhaps TRBD1 (5 bases). The CDR3 has 15 amino acids. V was shortened by 5 bases and J by 4 bases, with 15 bases between the two germline ends. The CDR3 DNA follows: TGTGCCAGCAGTGGGGGGGGGACGGCAAATCAGCCCCAGCATTTT. Translated, it gives CASSGGGTANQPQHF.

V usage is TRBV19 and J usage is TRBJ1-5; the D gene is possibly TRBD1 (5 bases). Germline CDR1 LNHDA, CDR2 SQIVND (reference sequence). The CDR3 is 15 amino acids. V was pared by 0 bases and J by 6 bases, with 12 bases between. CDR3 DNA sequence: TGTGCCAGTAGTATAGAGGGCAGGGAGGGTCAGCCCCAGCATTTT. It yields the protein CASSIEGREGQPQHF.